These 30 T cell receptor beta chains were sequenced from one sample in a study of blood T cell repertoires in COVID-19 (dated by TCRdb to the early 2020s). The library was generated by the immunoSEQ multiplex PCR assay. TCRdb limited this immuneACCESS table to in-frame rearrangements with V and J called. A share of clones is missing; checked studies link under half to unresolved V genes, and the rest is unexplained. Within this sample are tens of thousands of clones, with approximately 80% of them counted one time only. Around a sixth of the sample is taken by the ten largest. Specimen: peripheral blood. The receptors originated from a human donor in a cohort sampled during active COVID-19.

This chain uses TRBV18 with TRBJ2-3, with D perhaps matching TRBD1 (7 bases). Germline V gives CDR1 KGHSH, CDR2 LQKENI. V lost 3 bases and J 5 bases, leaving 21 bases between the germline ends. CDR3 length equals 17 residues. The CDR3 loop is CASSPSGGAGGKDTQYF. CDR3 DNA: TGTGCCAGCTCACCCTCCGGAGGGGCAGGGGGAAAAGATACGCAGTATTTT.

This clone occurred a few times. The chain links TRBV18 to TRBJ1-3; D remains unclear. The V gene lost 3 bases and the J gene lost 3 bases, with 6 bases spanning the gap. CDR3 length: 13 residues. CDR1 KGHSH and CDR2 LQKENI come from the germline V gene. DNA for the CDR3: TGTGCCAGCTCACCCCCGAGTGGAAACACCATATATTTT. Translating gives CASSPPSGNTIYF.

The table lists this clone with a few counts. The V call is TRBV15, the J call TRBJ2-5; D unresolved. Trimming cost V 7 bases and J 0 bases, with 9 bases left between them. The length of the CDR3 is 13 residues. Looked up from germline, CDR1 is LNHNV and CDR2 is YYDKDF (reference sequence). CDR3 bases: TGTGCCACCACGTGGCGGTACCAAGAGACCCAGTACTTC. This translates into CATTWRYQETQYF.

This clone was found once. The chain is built from TRBV10-3 and TRBJ1-2; 8 positions agree with TRBD1. The CDR3 sequence is 13 residues long. The germline V gene has CDR1 ENHRY and CDR2 SYGVKD. The trim removed 6 bases at V and 4 bases at J, leaving 4 bases unmatched. The CDR3 DNA reads as TGTGCCATCAGCCCGGACAGGGCCTATGGCTACACCTTC. Protein: CAISPDRAYGYTF.

The rearrangement uses TRBV19 and TRBJ1-3; 7 bases are a match to TRBD1. The germline V gene has CDR1 LNHDA and CDR2 SQIVND (reference sequence). The CDR3 consists of 15 residues. V was clipped by 5 bases and J by 0 bases; unmatched bases: 4. CDR3: CASSQQGTSGNTIYF. Here the CDR3 DNA reads TGTGCCAGTAGTCAACAGGGGACCTCTGGAAACACCATATATTTT.

The rearrangement uses TRBV6-6 and TRBJ2-2, with D maybe TRBD2 (6 bases). Germline V gives CDR1 MNHNY, CDR2 SVGAGI (reference sequence). This CDR3 is built from 12 residues. V lost 8 bases and J 3 bases, leaving 7 bases between the germline ends. In nucleotides, the CDR3 is TGTGCCAGCGGACTACACACCGGGGAGCTGTTTTTT. Encoded protein: CASGLHTGELFF.

This clone was seen only a few times. V gene TRBV2 combines with J gene TRBJ2-6; possible D gene TRBD1, 6 bases. Trimming took 5 bases from V and 0 from J, leaving 14 bases between them. Germline CDR1 reads SNHLY; CDR2 reads FYNNEI. The CDR3 totals 17 residues. CDR3 in amino acids: CASSITGRPSGANVLTF. CDR3 DNA: TGTGCCAGCAGTATTACAGGGAGACCCTCTGGGGCCAACGTCCTGACTTTC. Using reference TRBV2 and TRBJ2-6 for the parts outside the CDR3, the full variable domain is EPEVTQTPSHQVTQMGQEVILRCVPISNHLYFYWYRQILGQKVEFLVSFYNNEISEKSEIFDDQFSVERPDGSNFTLKIRSTKLEDSAMYFCASSITGRPSGANVLTFGAGSRLTVL.

V is TRBV15 and J is TRBJ2-3, with D possibly TRBD2 on 6 matching bases. V lost 0 bases and J lost 3, with 13 bases in between. The CDR3 spans 16 residues. Germline V lookup: CDR1 LNHNV, CDR2 YYDKDF (reference sequence). As DNA, the CDR3 is TGTGCCACCAGCAGAGAACGGCGGAGGGGTACAGATACGCAGTATTTT. As protein: CATSRERRRGTDTQYF.

DNA for the CDR3: TGTGCCAGCAGTGATGAGGCGGCAATCACTGAAGCTTTCTTT. Translation gives CASSDEAAITEAFF. The rearrangement uses TRBV6-1 and TRBJ1-1, with D uncertain. There are 14 residues in the CDR3. The germline CDR1 and CDR2 sequences are MNHNS and SASEGT. V gave up 3 bases and J gave up 4 bases, with 12 bases separating them.

The V gene is TRBV9, the J gene TRBJ2-7; 10 positions agree with TRBD2. Germline CDR1 and CDR2: SGDLS and YYNGEE. V gave up 0 bases and J gave up 6 bases; unmatched junction bases: 12. This CDR3 is built from 17 residues. CDR3: CASSVGPPAGGQIEQYF. As DNA, the CDR3 is TGTGCCAGCAGCGTAGGTCCCCCAGCGGGAGGGCAGATCGAGCAGTACTTC.

This rearrangement joins TRBV29-1 to TRBJ2-5; tentatively, D is TRBD1 (5 bases). The CDR3 contains 14 residues. From germline, CDR1 is SQVTM and CDR2 ANQGSEA. The ends were cut back, 4 bases at V and 2 bases at J, with 14 bases in the middle. CDR3 nucleotide sequence: TGCAGCGTTGTTTTCCAGGGTCTTCAAGAGACCCAGTACTTC. Translated: CSVVFQGLQETQYF.

The chain recombines TRBV4-1 with TRBJ2-3, with D perhaps matching TRBD2 (5 bases). With 2 bases removed from V and 3 bases from J, the gap between germline ends came to 18 bases. The CDR3 spans 17 residues. The germline CDR1 and CDR2 sequences are MGHRA and YSYEKL. CDR3 sequence (DNA): TGCGCCAGCAGCCAAACCCGGGCTAGCTTTTTAACAGATACGCAGTATTTT. Encoded protein: CASSQTRASFLTDTQYF.

This chain connects TRBV6-4 to TRBJ1-1; TRBD1 matches 9 bases. The CDR3 has 14 amino acids. V was clipped by 5 bases and J by 1 base; unmatched bases: 2. Germline loops: CDR1 MRHNA, CDR2 SNTAGT. DNA of the CDR3: TGTGCCAGCAGTCCACAGGGGGCGAACACTGAAGCTTTCTTT. Its protein is CASSPQGANTEAFF.

This clone occurred a few times. The chain joins TRBV6-5 to TRBJ2-1; 11 bases line up with TRBD2. V lost 4 bases and J lost 8; bases outside the gene matches: 7. The CDR3 length is 15 residues. From germline, CDR1 is MNHEY and CDR2 SVGAGI. CDR3 sequence (DNA): TGTGCCAGCAGTTTTCTAGCGGGAGGACGGGATGAGCAGTTCTTC. Encoded protein: CASSFLAGGRDEQFF.

Note on this clone: Other DNA sequences in the sample encode the same CDR3. V is TRBV11-2 and J is TRBJ1-2; 8 nucleotides agree with TRBD1. Germline V lookup: CDR1 SGHAT, CDR2 FQNNGV. There are 15 residues in the CDR3. The trim removed 2 bases at V and 8 bases at J, leaving 10 bases unmatched. The CDR3 spells CASSLKGQGAGGYTF. CDR3 nucleotides: TGTGCCAGCAGCTTAAAAGGGCAGGGGGCGGGGGGCTACACCTTC.

This chain joins TRBV7-9 and TRBJ1-1; D remains unclear. Between the trimmed V and J ends, which lost 4 bases and 6 bases, there was a span of 21 bases. CDR1 SEHNR and CDR2 FQNEAQ come from the germline V gene (reference sequence). The CDR3 totals 16 residues. In DNA form, the CDR3 reads TGTGCCAGCAGCTACCCCGGTCCCAGAGGCAGCGCTGAAGCTTTCTTT. It translates to CASSYPGPRGSAEAFF.

The sample holds a few counts of this clone. In DNA, the CDR3 is TGCGCCAGCAGAGGACAGGGGGCGTCGAATTCTCCCTACGAGCAGTACTTC. It translates to CASRGQGASNSPYEQYF. The chain employs TRBV5-1 and TRBJ2-7; 11 bases fit TRBD1. Trimming at V came to 5 bases and at J to 2 bases, leaving 12 bases not matched to a gene. This CDR3 has 17 residues. CDR1 is SGHRS, CDR2 YFSETQ, per germline.

A single count supports this clone. The V gene is TRBV4-1, the J gene TRBJ2-1, with 9 bases aligning to TRBD2. V dropped 1 base and J dropped 4; count of bases not matched to a gene: 5. CDR3 size: 16 residues. The germline V gene encodes CDR1 MGHRA and CDR2 YSYEKL. CDR3 sequence reads: CASSQVPSGTYNEQFF. The CDR3 nucleotides read TGCGCCAGCAGCCAAGTCCCTAGCGGGACGTACAATGAGCAGTTCTTC.

The genes are TRBV5-1 and TRBJ2-3; TRBD2 matches 7 bases. V trimming: 4 bases; J trimming: 8 bases; junction bases outside the gene matches: 13. The CDR3 extends over 15 amino acids. Germline CDR1 is SGHRS and CDR2 is YFSETQ. CDR3 sequence reads: CASSRGTTDPGTQYF. For the CDR3, the DNA is TGCGCCAGCAGCCGCGGGACTACCGATCCTGGTACGCAGTATTTT.

A word on this clone: At one of its ends the junction is not consistent with the germline gene, which may arise from a read error. The chain recombines TRBV4-1 with TRBJ1-2; D remains ambiguous. Germline V gives CDR1 MGHRA, CDR2 YSYEKL. This CDR3 region has 11 residues. The CDR3 reads CASSQDGGPIF. The CDR3 DNA reads TGCGCCAGCAGCCAAGATGGAGGTCCGATCTTC.

This rearrangement joins TRBV7-9 to TRBJ2-5, with a tentative D call TRBD1 (5 bases). CDR3 size: 16 residues. The V gene's germline CDR1 is SEHNR and CDR2 FQNEAQ (reference sequence). The V and J ends lost 8 bases and 4 bases respectively, with 23 bases between them. CDR3 sequence: CASLPGRATTGETQYF. The DNA of the CDR3 is TGTGCCAGCCTACCAGGCAGGGCGACCACAGGAGAGACCCAGTACTTC.

The genes are TRBV7-2 and TRBJ2-7, with 9 positions matching TRBD1. The V gene's germline CDR1 is SGHTA and CDR2 FQGNSA. The CDR3 extends over 15 amino acids. V lost 5 bases to trimming and J lost 0 bases; unmatched junction nucleotides: 5. The CDR3 DNA reads TGTGCCAGCAGCGCACCGGGACAGGGCTCCTACGAGCAGTACTTC. Translation gives CASSAPGQGSYEQYF.

The V and J genes are TRBV28 and TRBJ2-7; 12 positions match TRBD2. Per the germline V gene, CDR1 is MDHEN and CDR2 is SYDVKM. The CDR3 is 15 amino acids. V gave up 5 bases and J gave up 5 bases; unmatched junction bases: 7. DNA for the CDR3: TGTGCCAGCAGTCCCCGGACTAGCGGGAACAACGAGCAGTACTTC. Protein sequence: CASSPRTSGNNEQYF.

The chain uses TRBV5-4 and TRBJ1-4; weak D call: TRBD1 (6 bases). The germline CDR1 and CDR2 sequences are SGHNT and YYREEE (reference sequence). Trimming cost V 0 bases and J 5 bases, with 8 bases left between them. This CDR3 spans 14 amino acids. The DNA for the CDR3 is TGTGCCAGCAGCTTGGAACAGGGAAATGAAAAACTGTTTTTT. Residues: CASSLEQGNEKLFF.

The genes are TRBV23-1 and TRBJ2-1; D remains unclear. TRBV23-1 is filed as an ORF, its function uncertain. The germline V and J ends were trimmed by 3 bases and 0 bases, with 15 bases remaining between them. This CDR3 has 17 amino acids. The CDR3 is CASSHSFDTSSYNEQFF. The CDR3 DNA reads as TGCGCCAGCAGTCATTCCTTCGACACGAGCTCCTACAATGAGCAGTTCTTC.

The chain combines TRBV7-8 with TRBJ2-1, with D possibly TRBD2 on 6 matching bases. The CDR3 runs to 14 residues. Germline loops: CDR1 SGHVS, CDR2 FQNEAQ. Trimming took off 1 base at V and 4 bases at J, with 8 bases between the two ends. The CDR3 DNA is TGTGCCAGCAGCTTAGGGGGGGTTTACAATGAGCAGTTCTTC. It specifies CASSLGGVYNEQFF. The variable domain in full, completed from reference TRBV7-8 and TRBJ2-1, reads GAGVSQSPRYKVAKRGQDVALRCDPISGHVSLFWYQQALGQGPEFLTYFQNEAQLDKSGLPSDRFFAERPEGSVSTLKIQRTQQEDSAVYLCASSLGGVYNEQFFGPGTRLTVL.

The chain uses TRBV2 and TRBJ2-5, with TRBD2 matching 7 bases. Trimming at V came to 5 bases and at J to 5 bases, leaving 20 bases not matched to a gene. Per germline, CDR1 SNHLY and CDR2 FYNNEI. The CDR3 spans 18 residues. The CDR3 DNA is TGTGCCAGCAGTCCTTTCCTATTTGGTCCTACAGCGGGGGAGACCCAGTACTTC. Amino acid sequence: CASSPFLFGPTAGETQYF.

This chain joins TRBV2 and TRBJ1-5; TRBD1 agrees at 8 bases. Looked up from germline, CDR1 is SNHLY and CDR2 is FYNNEI. V gave up 7 bases and J gave up 2 bases; unmatched junction bases: 7. The CDR3 is 15 amino acids. In DNA form, the CDR3 reads TGTGCCAGCACACAAAACAGGGGGGGCAATCAGCCCCAGCATTTT. Encoded protein: CASTQNRGGNQPQHF. Full variable domain (remainder filled in from reference TRBV2 and TRBJ1-5): EPEVTQTPSHQVTQMGQEVILRCVPISNHLYFYWYRQILGQKVEFLVSFYNNEISEKSEIFDDQFSVERPDGSNFTLKIRSTKLEDSAMYFCASTQNRGGNQPQHFGDGTRLSIL.

The CDR3 DNA sequence: TGCGCCAGCAGCCCGGAGGGACAGAGCAATCAGCCCCAGCATTTT. Protein product: CASSPEGQSNQPQHF. The gene calls are TRBV5-1 and TRBJ1-5; TRBD1 aligns across 7 bases. CDR1 and CDR2 (germline): SGHRS, YFSETQ. The length of the CDR3 is 15 residues. V was pared by 4 bases and J by 1 base, with 5 bases of the junction left unmatched.

The chain is built from TRBV9 and TRBJ2-2; 13 positions match TRBD2. With V trimmed by 1 base and J by 1 base, 10 bases remained unmatched. CDR3 length equals 20 residues. Germline V gene sequence: CDR1 SGDLS, CDR2 YYNGEE. Written as DNA, the CDR3 is TGTGCCAGCAGCGTATTAACTAGCGGGAGGGCCTACGGGAACACCGGGGAGCTGTTTTTT. Translation gives CASSVLTSGRAYGNTGELFF.